Listed below are T cell receptor beta chains from one sample, sequenced in a study of human T cells and chemical hapten exposure. MiXCR was run by TCRdb on the RACE reads, yielding one entry per CDR3 protein. The sample lists some 340,000 distinct CDR3 sequences, around 7% occurring once. The sequencing here drew on whole blood, taken in connection with sensitization to the hapten diphenylcyclopropenone (DPC). The receptor source for this set is a woman younger than 35 with alopecia areata. Some clones in this sample may be carry-over from other donors' samples. Both conserved end residues are part of each CDR3. A D gene is named only where the DNA matches it firmly. The size of a clone is reported for some rows only, either as once, few or many, or as a class for expanded clones.

TRBV28,few,TRBJ1-1,15,NA,CASSLIGTVNTEAFF,TGTGCCAGCAGCTTAATAGGGACGGTGAACACTGAAGCTTTCTTT
TRBV7-6,many,TRBJ2-2,14,NA,CASRMTGNTGELFF,TGTGCCAGCAGGATGACAGGGAACACCGGGGAGCTGTTTTTT
TRBV29-1,few,TRBJ2-7,12,NA,CSVDGGAYEQYF,TGCAGCGTTGACGGGGGAGCCTACGAGCAGTACTTC
TRBV14,NA,TRBJ2-7,13,NA,CASSHPSSYEQYF,TGTGCCAGCAGCCACCCAAGCTCCTACGAGCAGTACTTC
TRBV6-2/TRBV6-3,NA,TRBJ1-5,15,TRBD1,CASSSGQGLYQPQHF,TGTGCCAGCAGTTCGGGACAGGGGTTGTATCAGCCCCAGCATTTT
TRBV7-8,many,TRBJ1-2,13,NA,CASSPRQGDGYTF,TGTGCCAGCAGTCCTCGGCAAGGCGATGGCTACACCTTC
TRBV20-1,few,TRBJ2-7,14,NA,CSARATDFSYEQYF,TGCAGTGCTAGAGCCACCGACTTCTCCTACGAGCAGTACTTC
TRBV4-3,few,TRBJ1-2,16,NA,CASSQDPSGGGRGYTF,TGCGCCAGCAGCCAAGACCCCTCCGGTGGTGGCCGTGGCTACACCTTC
TRBV11-2,few,TRBJ1-1,15,NA,CASSPRTGINTEAFF,TGTGCCAGCAGCCCTCGAACAGGGATAAACACTGAAGCTTTCTTT
TRBV5-1,many,TRBJ2-3,14,NA,CASSTGTPTDTQYF,TGCGCCAGCAGCACCGGGACTCCCACAGATACGCAGTATTTT
TRBV20-1,few,TRBJ2-3,10,NA,CSATMDTQYF,TGCAGTGCCACTATGGATACGCAGTATTTT
TRBV6-5,few,TRBJ1-5,16,NA,CASSRTSGQPNQPQHF,TGTGCCAGCAGTCGAACATCTGGACAGCCGAATCAGCCCCAGCATTTT
TRBV2,few,TRBJ1-1,13,NA,CASSTQGEGEAFF,TGTGCCAGCAGTACCCAAGGGGAGGGTGAAGCTTTCTTT
TRBV10-3,NA,TRBJ1-1,15,TRBD1,CAAGSGTDMNTEAFF,TGTGCCGCAGGGTCGGGGACAGACATGAACACTGAAGCTTTCTTT
TRBV7-8,few,TRBJ1-1,15,TRBD1,CASSLLGQLNLEAFF,TGTGCCAGCAGCTTATTGGGACAGCTCAACCTTGAAGCTTTCTTT
TRBV6-6,NA,TRBJ2-3,16,TRBD1,CASSPGQGVFADTQYF,TGTGCCAGCAGTCCCGGACAGGGAGTTTTTGCAGATACGCAGTATTTT
TRBV12-3/TRBV12-4,NA,TRBJ2-5,14,NA,CASSLPASSETQYF,TGTGCCAGCAGTTTACCGGCTAGCTCAGAGACCCAGTACTTC
TRBV29-1,NA,TRBJ1-1,11,NA,CSVDSGTEAFF,TGCAGCGTTGATTCAGGGACTGAAGCTTTCTTT
TRBV10-3,few,TRBJ1-2,12,TRBD1,CAISGTGYGYTF,TGTGCCATCAGTGGGACAGGGTATGGCTACACCTTC
TRBV29-1,NA,TRBJ1-3,12,NA,CSVSISGNTIYF,TGCAGCGTTTCCATCTCTGGAAACACCATATATTTT
TRBV15,few,TRBJ1-5,15,NA,CAAPPDRVSNQPQHF,TGTGCCGCGCCCCCGGACAGAGTAAGCAATCAGCCCCAGCATTTT
TRBV6-2/TRBV6-3,many,TRBJ2-2,18,NA,CASRPLLPLTENTGELFF,TGTGCCAGCAGGCCCCTCCTCCCCCTTACAGAGAACACCGGGGAGCTGTTTTTT
TRBV4-2,few,TRBJ1-6,18,NA,CASSLAGSPSSYNSPLHF,TGTGCCAGCAGCCTTGCGGGGTCCCCAAGCTCCTATAATTCACCCCTCCACTTT
TRBV12-3/TRBV12-4,few,TRBJ1-4,14,TRBD1,CASSDRGWGEKLFF,TGTGCCAGCAGTGACAGGGGATGGGGTGAAAAACTGTTTTTT
TRBV6-1,few,TRBJ1-5,16,NA,CASSEAVLTRAQPQHF,TGTGCCAGCAGTGAAGCTGTCCTAACGCGGGCTCAGCCCCAGCATTTT
TRBV20-1,NA,TRBJ2-5,14,NA,CSATVGTEGAAQYF,TGCAGTGCCACTGTTGGGACGGAGGGAGCGGCCCAGTACTTC
TRBV3-1,NA,TRBJ1-1,14,TRBD1,CASSSRDRYTEAFF,TGTGCCAGCAGCTCCCGGGACAGATACACTGAAGCTTTCTTT
TRBV4-3,many,TRBJ1-3,16,NA,CASSQEGPVGQNTIYF,TGCGCCAGCAGCCAAGAGGGACCCGTTGGACAAAACACCATATATTTT